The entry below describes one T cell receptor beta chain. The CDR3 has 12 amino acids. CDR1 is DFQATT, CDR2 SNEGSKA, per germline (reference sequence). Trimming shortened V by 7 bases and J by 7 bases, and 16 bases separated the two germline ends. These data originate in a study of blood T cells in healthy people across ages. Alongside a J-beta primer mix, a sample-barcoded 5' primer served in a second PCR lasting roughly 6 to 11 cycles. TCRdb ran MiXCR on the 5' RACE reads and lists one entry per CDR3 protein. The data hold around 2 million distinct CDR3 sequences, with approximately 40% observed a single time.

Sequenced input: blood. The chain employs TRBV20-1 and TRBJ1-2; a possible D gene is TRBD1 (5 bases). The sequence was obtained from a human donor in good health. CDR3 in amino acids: CSVRPGEGGYTF. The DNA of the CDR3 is TGCAGTGTCAGACCGGGGGAGGGTGGCTACACCTTC.